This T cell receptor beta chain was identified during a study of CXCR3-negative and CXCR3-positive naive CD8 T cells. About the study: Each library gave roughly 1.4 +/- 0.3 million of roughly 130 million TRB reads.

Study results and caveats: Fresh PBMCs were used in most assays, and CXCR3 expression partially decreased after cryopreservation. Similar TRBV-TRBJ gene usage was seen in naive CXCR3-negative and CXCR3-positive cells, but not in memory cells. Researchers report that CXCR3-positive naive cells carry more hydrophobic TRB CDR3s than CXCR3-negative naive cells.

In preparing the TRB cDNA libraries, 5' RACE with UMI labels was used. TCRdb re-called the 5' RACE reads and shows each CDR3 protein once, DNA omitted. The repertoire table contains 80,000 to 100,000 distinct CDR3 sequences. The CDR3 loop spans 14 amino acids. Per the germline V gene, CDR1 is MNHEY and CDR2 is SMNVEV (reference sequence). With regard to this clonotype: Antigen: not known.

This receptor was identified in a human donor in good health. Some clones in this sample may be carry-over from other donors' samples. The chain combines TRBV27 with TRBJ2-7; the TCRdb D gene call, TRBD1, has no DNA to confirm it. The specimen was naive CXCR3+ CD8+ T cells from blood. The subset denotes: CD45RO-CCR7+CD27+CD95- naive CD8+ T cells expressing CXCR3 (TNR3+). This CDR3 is CATTTPGQTYEQYF.